This entry is about one TCR beta chain. Its specific antigen is unknown. Within one base of it there is no much larger clone, and no base qualities were kept. In the prospective study, participants were about 18 to 100 years old, resided in approximately 25 geographic areas of the United States, and were enrolled through a virtual design. To assign participants to cohorts, the prospective study relied on clinical history that participants themselves reported in a screening survey and a study questionnaire. In the prospective study, mobile phlebotomists collected whole blood, serum and a nasopharyngeal or oropharyngeal swab from each participant. Participants in the prospective study had the option to provide additional blood draws and questionnaires over an approximately 2-month period. Prospective study blood samples were shipped either frozen or at room temperature before DNA extraction. The junction shows trimming of 1 base on V and 8 bases on J, and the gene matches do not reach 13 bases of it. From its cysteine to its phenylalanine, the CDR3 spans 17 amino acids. The CDR3 DNA has 51 bases and is translated from base 1. CDR1 is given as MGHRA and CDR2 as YSYEKL, both from the germline V gene.

These data come from a study of blood T cell repertoires in COVID-19 (dated by TCRdb to 2019 to 2021). Regarding the research as a whole: Samples from collaborators originated in the United States, Italy and Spain and spanned both the acute and convalescent phases of COVID-19. The material from the prospective study consisted of cDNA or gDNA derived from T cells, B-cell-depleted T cells, or PBMCs. Deeply sampled blood TCRbeta repertoires from subjects exposed to, actively infected with, or recovered from COVID-19 were included in the dataset. The repertoires were made available in a free public database intended to serve as a resource for research on the immune response to SARS-CoV-2. The samples were drawn from the first 160 participants of the ongoing ImmuneRACE study and from some 1,300 subjects provided by 6 global collaborators. The sample metadata nearly always contained a de-identified subject ID, COVID-19 status, age in years and sex. HLA class I and class II types, where available, came from metadata supplied by the sample provider rather than from assay-based typing.

Here is what the overall study found, with its caveats: How much clinical and demographic metadata was included differed by source and by participant, and the metadata was provided uncurated.

The immunoSEQ Assay, a bias-controlled multiplex PCR, was used to amplify TCRbeta CDR3 regions from genomic DNA. Regarding the original processing steps: Within the assay, amplification of reference gene primers was used to estimate how many nucleated cells each sample contained. Sequence reads were collapsed and filtered to measure the absolute abundance of every unique TCRbeta CDR3 rearrangement. Productive Simpson clonality was computed per sample as the square root of Simpson's diversity index over productive rearrangements. The source is immuneACCESS, and TCRdb retained only in-frame sequences with V and J called. Part of the clones is not carried over; for the studies checked, unresolved V genes explain less than half of this, and the remainder is unexplained. The DNA was the basis for D and trimming; V, J and clone size are from that table. This sample gives about 440,000 clones in total; around 90% of them show up just once. Clones ranked in the top ten supply around 1.8% of the sample.

The sequence derives from a woman aged 18-29 years with acute COVID-19. The chain employs TRBV4-1 and TRBJ1-4; TRBD1 agrees with 7 junctional bases. Sequencing input: PBMCs or T cells enriched from blood (not recorded which). The CDR3 is CASSQVRGRDSPEKLFF. The base sequence is TGCGCCAGCAGCCAAGTTAGGGGAAGGGACAGTCCAGAAAAACTGTTTTTT.